The 26 T cell receptor beta chains below come from one sample, sequenced in a study of human T cells and chemical hapten exposure. Time point indicated: patch test 3, about 24 weeks after DPC sensitization. Treatment indicated: therapeutic diphenylcyclopropenone sensitization with weekly scalp DPC. TCRdb re-analysed the RACE reads in MiXCR, keeping a single row per CDR3 protein. The sample lists about 190,000 distinct CDR3 sequences, approximately 26% occurring once. The input for sequencing was whole blood, taken in connection with sensitization to the hapten diphenylcyclopropenone (DPC). Receptors originate from a woman aged 40 to 55 with alopecia areata. Some clones in this sample may be carry-over from other donors' samples.

This clonotype was counted only a few times. This chain links TRBV10-3 with TRBJ2-1; TRBD2 aligns across 12 bases. Unmatched junction bases numbered 17, after V lost 2 bases and J lost 9 bases. CDR1 and CDR2 (germline): ENHRY, SYGVKD. The length of the CDR3 is 19 residues. The CDR3 loop is CAISERTSGTHSGTGEQFF. The CDR3 bases are TGTGCCATCAGTGAGAGGACTAGCGGGACCCATTCGGGGACGGGTGAGCAGTTCTTC.

This clonotype was counted only a few times. The chain carries TRBV4-2 and TRBJ1-3, with D possibly matching TRBD1 (5 bases). CDR3 length equals 16 residues. The ends were cut back, 0 bases at V and 4 bases at J, with 13 bases in the middle. Germline CDR1 is LGHNA and CDR2 is YNFKEQ. CDR3 loop: CASSQDPAGRGNTIYF. The CDR3 DNA follows: TGTGCCAGCAGCCAAGATCCGGCAGGGAGGGGAAACACCATATATTTT.

CDR3 region: CASRGLAGVATRELFF. The CDR3 coding sequence is TGTGCCAGCAGGGGACTAGCGGGAGTGGCGACCAGGGAGCTGTTTTTT. This sequence joins TRBV2 and TRBJ2-2, with 14 bases fitting TRBD2. Germline-derived CDR1 and CDR2 are SNHLY and FYNNEI. After removal of 6 bases from V and 9 bases from J, the junction contained 9 bases not matched to a gene. The CDR3 is 16 amino acids.

This clonotype was counted only a few times. The chain couples TRBV20-1 to TRBJ2-1; TRBD2 is a possible D gene (5 bases). The germline gives CDR1 DFQATT, CDR2 SNEGSKA (reference sequence). The CDR3 has 10 amino acids. V was shortened by 7 bases and J by 7 bases, with 8 bases between the two germline ends. The DNA for the CDR3 is TGCAGTGGGTGGGAGAATGAGCAGTTCTTC. Translation gives CSGWENEQFF.

This clonotype was seen more than once but under ten times. This chain links TRBV20-1 with TRBJ1-5; 7 bases agree with TRBD1. V shed 4 bases and J 7 bases; nucleotides not matched to a gene: 13. CDR3 size: 15 residues. Germline-derived CDR1 and CDR2 are DFQATT and SNEGSKA (reference sequence). CDR3 loop: CSANTQQGRRQPQHF. The DNA for the CDR3 is TGCAGTGCTAATACCCAACAGGGGAGGCGGCAGCCCCAGCATTTT.

Only a few counts were recorded for this clonotype. V usage is TRBV29-1 and J usage is TRBJ2-7, with TRBD1 identical over 7 bases. Germline loops: CDR1 SQVTM, CDR2 ANQGSEA. The CDR3 loop spans 14 amino acids. V dropped 3 bases and J dropped 3; count of bases not matched to a gene: 8. The CDR3 sequence is CSVEEQGKGYEQYF. CDR3 coding DNA: TGCAGCGTTGAGGAACAGGGGAAGGGCTACGAGCAGTACTTC.

This clonotype was detected a few times. The rearrangement uses TRBV18 and TRBJ2-7; 8 positions agree with TRBD1. Per the germline V gene, CDR1 is KGHSH and CDR2 is LQKENI. This CDR3 has 15 residues. The trim removed 3 bases at V and 5 bases at J, leaving 9 bases unmatched. Here the CDR3 DNA reads TGTGCCAGCTCACCCTCCCCGGACAGGGTCAACGAGCAGTACTTC. It specifies CASSPSPDRVNEQYF.

At least ten counts were recorded for this clonotype. The rearrangement uses TRBV20-1 and TRBJ1-5; tentative D call: TRBD1 (6 bases). With 5 bases removed from V and 5 bases from J, the gap between germline ends came to 16 bases. The CDR3 loop spans 14 amino acids. CDR1 and CDR2 (germline): DFQATT, SNEGSKA (reference sequence). Written as DNA, the CDR3 is TGCAGTGCTGCGTACAGGGCACCCGATCAGCCCCAGCATTTT. It is translated as CSAAYRAPDQPQHF.

This chain uses TRBV4-1 with TRBJ2-3, with TRBD2 identical over 7 bases. Losses at the gene ends were 4 bases for V and 4 bases for J; bases not matched to a gene: 5. Germline V CDR1 and CDR2: MGHRA, YSYEKL. The CDR3 sequence is 14 residues long. CDR3 in DNA: TGCGCCAGCAGCCCCGGACTAGTGTCAGATACGCAGTATTTT. Translation: CASSPGLVSDTQYF.

This chain links TRBV15 with TRBJ2-7, with TRBD2 matching 7 bases. There are 14 residues in the CDR3. The germline V gene encodes CDR1 LNHNV and CDR2 YYDKDF (reference sequence). J lost 5 bases, V lost 0 bases, and 4 bases had no gene match. The CDR3 is CATSRDLGRDEQYF. The DNA of the CDR3 is TGTGCCACCAGCAGAGATTTGGGGAGGGACGAGCAGTACTTC.

The chain is built from TRBV5-1 and TRBJ2-1, with TRBD1 as a possible D gene (6 bases). Trimming took off 4 bases at V and 4 bases at J, with 12 bases between the two ends. The CDR3 is 14 residues long. CDR1 and CDR2 from the germline V gene are SGHRS and YFSETQ. The CDR3, as DNA: TGCGCCAGCAGCCCCGGACAGCTTTACAATGAGCAGTTCTTC. Amino acid sequence: CASSPGQLYNEQFF. The complete variable domain, with remaining parts taken from reference TRBV5-1 and TRBJ2-1, reads KAGVTQTPRYLIKTRGQQVTLSCSPISGHRSVSWYQQTPGQGLQFLFEYFSETQRNKGNFPGRFSGRQFSNSRSEMNVSTLELGDSALYLCASSPGQLYNEQFFGPGTRLTVL.

A few counts support this clonotype. In DNA form, the CDR3 reads TGTGCCAGCAGCTTAAGGAGCGGGAGACAGTCAGATACGCAGTATTTT. Amino acid sequence: CASSLRSGRQSDTQYF. The rearrangement links TRBV5-4 to TRBJ2-3; the match to TRBD2 covers 8 bases. Trimming took 2 bases from V and 4 from J; bases not matched to a gene: 9. This CDR3 is 16 amino acids long. The germline V gene encodes CDR1 SGHNT and CDR2 YYREEE (reference sequence). Filled out from reference TRBV5-4 and TRBJ2-3, the complete variable domain reads ETGVTQSPTHLIKTRGQQVTLRCSSQSGHNTVSWYQQALGQGPQFIFQYYREEENGRGNFPPRFSGLQFPNYSSELNVNALELDDSALYLCASSLRSGRQSDTQYFGPGTRLTVL.

This clonotype was detected only a few times. The chain is built from TRBV7-2 and TRBJ2-7; D is unresolved. In germline, CDR1 is SGHTA, CDR2 FQGNSA. V lost 0 bases to trimming and J lost 0 bases, with 9 bases between them. This CDR3 comprises 15 residues. The CDR3 DNA follows: TGTGCCAGCAGCTTAGCCCACCCGTCCTCCTACGAGCAGTACTTC. Residues: CASSLAHPSSYEQYF. Full variable domain (rest looked up from reference TRBV7-2 and TRBJ2-7): GAGVSQSPSNKVTEKGKDVELRCDPISGHTALYWYRQSLGQGLEFLIYFQGNSAPDKSGLPSDRFSAERTGGSVSTLTIQRTQQEDSAVYLCASSLAHPSSYEQYFGPGTRLTVT.

This clonotype was found a few times. V usage is TRBV5-4 and J usage is TRBJ2-7, with D maybe TRBD2 (5 bases). This CDR3 has 15 amino acids. Trimming pared 0 bases from V and 3 bases from J, leaving 13 bases between. CDR1 is SGHNT and CDR2 is YYREEE in the germline V gene (reference sequence). The DNA for the CDR3 is TGTGCCAGCAGCTTGGTTGGAGGAAAGAACTACGAGCAGTACTTC. Protein: CASSLVGGKNYEQYF. The variable domain in full, completed from reference TRBV5-4 and TRBJ2-7, reads ETGVTQSPTHLIKTRGQQVTLRCSSQSGHNTVSWYQQALGQGPQFIFQYYREEENGRGNFPPRFSGLQFPNYSSELNVNALELDDSALYLCASSLVGGKNYEQYFGPGTRLTVT.

The chain employs TRBV6-5 and TRBJ2-1; possible D gene TRBD2, 6 bases. This CDR3 is built from 15 residues. Trimming removed 2 bases at V and 8 bases at J, with 16 bases between. The germline V gene has CDR1 MNHEY and CDR2 SVGAGI. The CDR3 loop is CASSYDPVPGDEQFF. The CDR3 region has the DNA TGTGCCAGCAGTTACGACCCAGTCCCGGGAGATGAGCAGTTCTTC.

This clonotype was seen repeatedly, ten times or more. The rearrangement joins TRBV20-1 to TRBJ2-1; perhaps TRBD1 as D (5 bases). In germline, CDR1 is DFQATT, CDR2 SNEGSKA (reference sequence). Trimming shortened V by 0 bases and J by 4 bases, and 13 bases separated the two germline ends. This CDR3 spans 15 amino acids. The CDR3 DNA is TGCAGTGCTAGAGATGGGGCATTTGGGTACAATGAGCAGTTCTTC. As protein: CSARDGAFGYNEQFF.

This clonotype was counted at least ten times. This rearrangement joins TRBV6-5 to TRBJ1-5, with 8 bases that match TRBD1. Germline V lookup: CDR1 MNHEY, CDR2 SVGAGI. The V and J ends lost 6 bases and 7 bases, in that order; junction bases with no gene match: 8. This CDR3 is 14 amino acids long. The CDR3 region is CASSPGQGRQPQHF. DNA for the CDR3: TGTGCCAGCAGCCCCGGACAGGGAAGGCAGCCCCAGCATTTT.

The rearrangement links TRBV4-3 to TRBJ2-7; D perhaps matches TRBD2 (6 bases). Germline V gene data show CDR1 as LGHNA and CDR2 as YSLEER. CDR3 size: 15 residues. V was shortened by 4 bases and J by 6 bases, with 19 bases between the two germline ends. CDR3 bases: TGCGCCAGCAGCCGGACCTTGGAGGGTTCCGCCGAGCAGTACTTC. The encoded protein is CASSRTLEGSAEQYF.

This clonotype was picked up a small number of times. CDR3 loop: CSAALGGINQPQHF. The CDR3 nucleotides read TGCAGCGCTGCACTTGGGGGCATCAATCAGCCCCAGCATTTT. This chain uses TRBV29-1 with TRBJ1-5; a possible D gene is TRBD1 (6 bases). The germline V gene has CDR1 SQVTM and CDR2 ANQGSEA. V shed 7 bases and J shed 3 bases, with 16 bases lying between them. The CDR3 consists of 14 residues.

This clonotype occurred a few times. The chain carries TRBV6-2 or TRBV6-3 and TRBJ1-1, with 7 bases aligning to TRBD1. Germline lookup yields CDR1 MNHEY and CDR2 SVGEGT. J was trimmed by 6 bases and V by 2 bases; bases with no gene match: 6. CDR3 length: 14 amino acids. DNA for the CDR3: TGTGCCAGCAGTTACGGACAGGTCCGCCCTGAAGCTTTCTTT. Encoded protein: CASSYGQVRPEAFF.

The V gene is TRBV6-1, the J gene TRBJ1-5; D is possibly TRBD1 (5 bases). The V gene's germline CDR1 is MNHNS and CDR2 SASEGT. V was pared by 2 bases and J by 7 bases, with 9 bases between. The CDR3 sequence is 13 residues long. In nucleotides, the CDR3 is TGTGCCAGCAGTGAAAGCGGGGGGCAGCCCCAGCATTTT. It codes for CASSESGGQPQHF.

The chain recombines TRBV21-1 with TRBJ2-7. TRBV21-1 is assigned pseudogene status. This CDR3 is built from 13 residues. The CDR3 sequence: CASTIQESYEQYF. CDR3 sequence (DNA): TGTGCCAGCACTATACAGGAGTCCTACGAGCAGTACTTC.

The CDR3 is CASSGQGNNYGYTF. The CDR3 nucleotides read TGCGCCAGCAGCGGGCAGGGGAATAACTATGGCTACACCTTC. The chain links TRBV5-1 to TRBJ1-2; weak D call: TRBD1 (6 bases). The V end was cut by 4 bases, the J end by 1 base, with 11 bases between. Germline CDR1 reads SGHRS; CDR2 reads YFSETQ. There are 14 residues in the CDR3.

The genes are TRBV6-2 or TRBV6-3 and TRBJ2-3, with no clear D. The V end lost 2 bases, the J end lost 2 bases, and 8 bases lay between the germline ends. Germline V lookup: CDR1 MNHEY, CDR2 SVGEGT. The CDR3 contains 14 residues. CDR3 amino acids: CASSYAGNTDTQYF. Written as DNA, the CDR3 is TGTGCCAGCAGTTACGCAGGAAACACAGATACGCAGTATTTT.

This clonotype was seen a handful of times. In nucleotides, the CDR3 is TGTGCCAGCAGCTTAGTCCCGGACTCCTCCACAGATACGCAGTATTTT. Residues: CASSLVPDSSTDTQYF. J is TRBJ2-3 and V is TRBV7-2; D is perhaps TRBD2 (5 bases). Deletions cut 1 base from V and 2 bases from J, with 13 bases between. CDR1 and CDR2 from the germline V gene are SGHTA and FQGNSA. This CDR3 has 16 residues. Variable domain in full (rest from reference TRBV7-2 and TRBJ2-3): GAGVSQSPSNKVTEKGKDVELRCDPISGHTALYWYRQSLGQGLEFLIYFQGNSAPDKSGLPSDRFSAERTGGSVSTLTIQRTQQEDSAVYLCASSLVPDSSTDTQYFGPGTRLTVL.

This clonotype was seen more than once but under ten times. V is TRBV5-1 and J is TRBJ1-2; D is unclear. The length of the CDR3 is 13 residues. Germline V gene data show CDR1 as SGHRS and CDR2 as YFSETQ. The V gene lost 4 bases and the J gene lost 1 base, with 8 bases spanning the gap. The chain's CDR3 is CASSPDHNYGYTF. CDR3 DNA sequence: TGCGCCAGCAGCCCGGACCATAACTATGGCTACACCTTC.